The TCR beta chain under discussion was sequenced for a study of blood T cell repertoires in COVID-19. Across the whole study: Samples taken during acute and convalescent COVID-19 were collected in the United States, Italy and Spain. Sample material is recorded as cDNA or gDNA derived from T cells, B-cell-depleted T cells, or PBMCs.

Using immunoSEQ multiplex PCR, the repertoire was profiled, and TCRdb retains in-frame clones only, with some absent. The table includes about 200,000 clones, over 75% detected once. The CDR3 contains 14 residues. CDR1 and CDR2 (germline): SGHRS, YFSETQ. V was cut by 6 bases and J by 0 bases, with 10 bases left in between. The gene calls are TRBV5-1 and TRBJ2-1; D gene ambiguous. The source is a man aged 50-59 years with COVID-19, enrolled during active disease. Specimen: peripheral blood. The CDR3 DNA is TGCGCCAGCATGCTAATGAGCTCCTACAATGAGCAGTTCTTC. It specifies CASMLMSSYNEQFF.